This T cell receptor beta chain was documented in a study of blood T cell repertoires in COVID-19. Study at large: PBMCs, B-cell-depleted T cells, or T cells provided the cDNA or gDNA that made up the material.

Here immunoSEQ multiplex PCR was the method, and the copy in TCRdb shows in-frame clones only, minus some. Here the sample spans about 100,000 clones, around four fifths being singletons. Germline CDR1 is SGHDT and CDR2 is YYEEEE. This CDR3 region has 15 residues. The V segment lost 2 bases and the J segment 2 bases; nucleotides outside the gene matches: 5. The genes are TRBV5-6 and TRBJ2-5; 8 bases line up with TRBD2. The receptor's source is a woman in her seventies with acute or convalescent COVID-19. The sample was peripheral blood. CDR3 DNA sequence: TGTGCCAGCAGCTTTCTCGGCGGGGGGCAAGAGACCCAGTACTTC. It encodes CASSFLGGGQETQYF.